These 3 T cell receptor beta chains share one sample of origin, sequenced in a study of cytotoxic CD8 clonotypes in ibrutinib-treated CLL. Using immunoSEQ multiplex PCR, the repertoire was profiled, and TCRdb retains in-frame clones only, with some absent. The sample carries some 50,000 clones, about three fifths recorded once. Material: PBMCs, obtained after 24 months of ibrutinib treatment. The receptors stem from a human donor with chronic lymphocytic leukemia.

This chain links TRBV27 with TRBJ1-6; D gene uncertain. Trimming took 2 bases from V and 11 from J, leaving 10 bases between them. The CDR3 loop spans 13 amino acids. The germline V gene encodes CDR1 MNHEY and CDR2 SMNVEV (reference sequence). The chain's CDR3 is CASSLTVDTPLHF. The CDR3 coding sequence is TGTGCCAGCAGTTTAACAGTAGATACACCCCTCCACTTT.

The chain couples TRBV5-1 to TRBJ2-1; the D is unclear. V was cut by 6 bases and J by 0 bases, with 13 bases left in between. Germline V gene lookup returns CDR1 SGHRS and CDR2 YFSETQ. This CDR3 comprises 15 residues. The CDR3 reads CASTLDSSSYNEQFF. CDR3 DNA sequence: TGCGCCAGCACCTTAGACTCGAGCTCCTACAATGAGCAGTTCTTC.

The CDR3 region is CASSETRNYGYTF. As DNA, the CDR3 is TGTGCCAGCAGTGAAACCAGAAACTATGGCTACACCTTC. V is TRBV2 and J is TRBJ1-2; D is unresolved. The CDR3 consists of 13 residues. Trimming took 2 bases from V and 2 from J, leaving 6 bases between them. The V gene's germline CDR1 is SNHLY and CDR2 FYNNEI.